These T cell receptor beta chains were read from a single sample in a study of CD8 T cells in ankylosing spondylitis. TCRdb analysed the 5' RACE reads with MiXCR anew, one entry per CDR3 protein. Among some 800,000 distinct CDR3 sequences listed, 12% were seen once. The sequencing sample was made of blood, either unsorted or a sorted T cell fraction (not recorded which). The receptors shown here come from a male donor with ankylosing spondylitis. Each CDR3 is given with its conserved first and last residue. The D gene is left open where the match is weak. Some rows mark clone size as missing; the rest say once, few, many or name a class of expanded clone.

>NA|TRBJ1-2|TRBV18|NA
CASSPTMDPNYGYTF
TGTGCCAGCTCACCAACTATGGACCCTAACTATGGCTACACCTTC
>NA|TRBJ2-7|TRBV6-5|few
CASSYSYLKTYEQYF
TGTGCCAGCAGTTACTCGTACCTCAAAACCTACGAGCAGTACTTC
>NA|TRBJ2-1|TRBV20-1|many
CSADVRESPYNEQFF
TGCAGTGCCGATGTACGGGAGAGTCCCTACAATGAGCAGTTCTTC
>NA|TRBJ1-3|TRBV20-1|few
CSASRVSGGYGNTIYF
TGCAGTGCTAGTAGGGTTAGCGGGGGATATGGAAACACCATATATTTT
>NA|TRBJ1-1|TRBV5-1|many
CASSLSTRPTEAFF
TGCGCCAGCAGCTTGAGTACCAGACCGACTGAAGCTTTCTTT
>TRBD1|TRBJ2-7|TRBV29-1|NA
CSASRGTGLNEQYF
TGCAGCGCGAGCCGCGGGACAGGTCTAAATGAGCAGTACTTC
>TRBD1|TRBJ2-3|TRBV20-1|many
CSASGQGSTDTQYF
TGCAGTGCTAGTGGACAGGGGAGCACAGATACGCAGTATTTT
>NA|TRBJ2-1|TRBV20-1|NA
CSARDNRAGAYNEQFF
TGCAGTGCTAGAGATAATAGAGCGGGCGCCTACAATGAGCAGTTCTTC
>TRBD2|TRBJ2-7|TRBV28|NA
CASSLWTSGSREQYF
TGTGCCAGCAGTTTATGGACTAGCGGGAGTCGTGAGCAGTACTTC
>NA|TRBJ1-1|TRBV20-1|NA
CTHPGPTNTEAFF
TGCACCCACCCGGGGCCGACGAACACTGAAGCTTTCTTT
>TRBD1|TRBJ2-7|TRBV6-1|few
CASSVPNWTGYYEQYF
TGTGCCAGCAGTGTCCCAAACTGGACAGGGTACTACGAGCAGTACTTC
>NA|TRBJ2-6|TRBV20-1|few
CSARGPRGADHSGANVLTF
TGCAGTGCTAGAGGCCCTCGGGGGGCCGATCACTCTGGGGCCAACGTCCTGACTTTC
>NA|TRBJ1-2|TRBV7-2|few
CASSSHSGLSGYTF
TGTGCCAGCAGCTCCCACTCCGGGCTTAGTGGCTACACCTTC
>TRBD2|TRBJ2-2|TRBV5-1|many
CASSLGTSGNTGELFF
TGTGCCAGCAGCCTAGGGACTAGCGGGAACACCGGGGAGCTGTTTTTT
>NA|TRBJ2-7|TRBV7-2|few
CASSLVKGGEQYF
TGTGCCAGCAGCTTAGTAAAGGGGGGCGAGCAGTACTTC
>NA|TRBJ1-5|TRBV7-2|NA
CASSLVWGNQPQHF
TGTGCCAGCAGCTTAGTCTGGGGAAATCAGCCCCAGCATTTT
>TRBD1|TRBJ2-1|TRBV12-5|NA
CASALAYRDRGTDEQFF
TGTGCTAGTGCACTGGCATACCGGGACAGGGGGACGGATGAGCAGTTCTTC
>TRBD1|TRBJ1-1|TRBV5-1|many
CASGDSLNTEAFF
TGCGCCAGCGGGGACAGTCTGAACACTGAAGCTTTCTTT
>NA|TRBJ2-7|TRBV7-2|few
CASSLSGGIHYEQYF
TGTGCCAGCAGCTTAAGCGGTGGGATCCACTACGAGCAGTACTTC
>NA|TRBJ2-2|TRBV12-3/TRBV12-4|few
CASAGATGELFF
TGTGCCAGCGCCGGGGCCACCGGGGAGCTGTTTTTT
>NA|TRBJ2-7|TRBV6-2/TRBV6-3|NA
CASCAIRGPLYEQYF
TGTGCCAGCTGCGCGATCCGGGGACCCCTCTACGAGCAGTACTTC